A selection of T cell receptor beta chains follows, all from one sample in a study of T-cell memory formation after mild COVID-19. TCRdb fed the 5' RACE reads into MiXCR, producing one record per CDR3 protein. The table lists 360,000 or so distinct CDR3 sequences, around 27% of them singletons, with 13% in the top ten. The sample consisted of PBMCs or a T cell subset sorted from them (not recorded which). The receptors come from an adult woman who had mild COVID-19 (a few samples of this study predate the infection). Cell type and time point are not known. The CDR3 runs from the conserved cysteine through the conserved F or W. A D gene is named only where the DNA matches it firmly. Only some rows state a clone size, as once, few, many or a class for expanded clones.

V gene	clone size	J gene	D gene	CDR3 DNA	CDR3 protein
TRBV7-6	.	TRBJ2-7	TRBD1	TGTGCCAGCAGCGTTGGGTGGACAGGGGGTGACGAGCAGTACTTC	CASSVGWTGGDEQYF
TRBV7-6	.	TRBJ2-2	TRBD1	TGTGCCAGCAGCTTAGCGCAGTGGACAGGGGGCGACACCGGGGAGCTGTTTTTT	CASSLAQWTGGDTGELFF
TRBV4-1	.	TRBJ2-7	.	TGCGCCAGCAGCCCAGCGCGAGGGTCCTACGAGCAGTACTTC	CASSPARGSYEQYF
TRBV7-2	.	TRBJ1-2	.	TGTGCCAGCAGCTTAGCTTCAGGCCAAAACTATGGCTACACCTTC	CASSLASGQNYGYTF
TRBV7-2	few	TRBJ2-1	.	TGTGCCAGCAGCTTAGTAGGTATTTCCTACAATGAGCAGTTCTTC	CASSLVGISYNEQFF
TRBV5-1	many	TRBJ2-1	TRBD1	TGCGCCAGCAGTCCCGGACAGGGAGACAATGAGCAGTTCTTC	CASSPGQGDNEQFF
TRBV10-3	few	TRBJ1-1	.	TGTGCCATCAGTGTCGACCTTCACACTGAAGCTTTCTTT	CAISVDLHTEAFF
TRBV7-2	.	TRBJ2-3	.	TGTGCCAGCAGCTTAGGAGGCCAGGGCTACACAGATACGCAGTATTTT	CASSLGGQGYTDTQYF
TRBV6-1	.	TRBJ1-1	TRBD1	TGTGCCAGCAGGACTGACAGGGGCCACATGAACACTGAAGCTTTCTTT	CASRTDRGHMNTEAFF
TRBV11-2	.	TRBJ2-1	.	TGTGCCAGCAGCTTCGGGGGCCAGGGCCCCGACAATGAGCAGTTCTTC	CASSFGGQGPDNEQFF
TRBV20-1	.	TRBJ1-2	.	TGCAGTGCCCCCCCCCGGGGCAGGGTCAGTGGCTACACCTTC	CSAPPRGRVSGYTF
TRBV7-3	few	TRBJ2-2	.	TGTGCCAGCAGCTTAATGGGGAGTTCCAGTGGGGAGCTGTTTTTT	CASSLMGSSSGELFF
TRBV7-9	few	TRBJ2-1	.	TGTGCCAGCAGCGGTAGGAGTCCTGCTTACAATGAGCAGTTCTTC	CASSGRSPAYNEQFF
TRBV5-5	.	TRBJ2-6	.	TGTGCCAGCAGCCGCGTGGGGGCTGGGGCCAACGTCCTGACTTTC	CASSRVGAGANVLTF
TRBV20-1	many	TRBJ2-5	.	TGCAGTGCTAGAGATAGGGTATTGGGGCAAGAGACCCAGTACTTC	CSARDRVLGQETQYF
TRBV29-1	.	TRBJ1-5	.	TGCAGCGTTGGAAACCTCAATCAGCCCCAGCATTTT	CSVGNLNQPQHF
TRBV5-5	many	TRBJ2-3	.	TGTGCCAGCAGCTTGGACCTCACAGATACGCAGTATTTT	CASSLDLTDTQYF
TRBV7-9	.	TRBJ2-7	TRBD1	TGTGCCAGCAGCTCGCATCCTAGACAGGGGATTTTCGCCTACGAGCAGTACTTC	CASSSHPRQGIFAYEQYF
TRBV30	few	TRBJ2-7	TRBD1	TGTGCCTGGAGCCCCGGGACAGGGTTCTCGACGGTCGAGCAGTACTTC	CAWSPGTGFSTVEQYF
TRBV24-1	few	TRBJ2-3	.	TGTGCCACCAGTGATTTTAGAGGGGGGGCCACAGATACGCAGTATTTT	CATSDFRGGATDTQYF
TRBV6-2/TRBV6-3	.	TRBJ2-2	TRBD2	TGTGCCAGCAGTTCCTTAGTAGCGGGAGACACCGGGGAGCTGTTTTTT	CASSSLVAGDTGELFF
TRBV12-3/TRBV12-4	.	TRBJ2-7	TRBD1	TGTGAATACGACAGGGCCTCATACGAGCAGTACTTC	CEYDRASYEQYF
TRBV7-6	.	TRBJ2-3	.	TGTGCCAGCAGCGTAATCGTGGCAGATACGCAGTATTTT	CASSVIVADTQYF
TRBV20-1	.	TRBJ1-5	.	TGCAGTGTTCGGGGGAGCAATCAGCCCCAGCATTTT	CSVRGSNQPQHF
TRBV6-5	.	TRBJ2-5	TRBD1	TGTGCCAGCAGTTACAGAGGACAGGGATACCAAGAGACCCAGTACTTC	CASSYRGQGYQETQYF
TRBV14	few	TRBJ1-2	.	TGTGCCAGCAGCCAAGATCCGACTTCTCGTTATGGCTACACCTTC	CASSQDPTSRYGYTF
TRBV15	few	TRBJ2-7	TRBD1	TGTGCCACCAGCCCAAGGAATGACAGGGCCGAGCAGTACTTC	CATSPRNDRAEQYF
TRBV7-2	few	TRBJ1-5	.	TGTGCCAGCAGCTCAACCGGGGCCCGCAATCAGCCCCAGCATTTT	CASSSTGARNQPQHF
TRBV5-1	.	TRBJ1-1	TRBD1	TGCGCCAGCGGACAGGGGGCCGAGGTAGGCACTGAAGCTTTCTTT	CASGQGAEVGTEAFF
TRBV6-5	many	TRBJ2-7	TRBD2	TGTGCCAGCAGTTACCGCCTGGGACTAGCCTACGAGCAGTACTTC	CASSYRLGLAYEQYF
TRBV7-2	.	TRBJ1-4	TRBD1	TGTGCCAGCAGCTTTTACGGACAGGGGGCTGAAAAACTGTTTTTT	CASSFYGQGAEKLFF
TRBV2	.	TRBJ2-5	TRBD2	TGTGCCAGCAGTTGGGGACTAGCGGGCCAAGAGACCCAGTACTTC	CASSWGLAGQETQYF
TRBV21-1	few	TRBJ2-7	.	TGTGCCAGCAGCAAAGGGCGGGCTCCCACCTACGAGCAGTACTTC	CASSKGRAPTYEQYF
TRBV15	.	TRBJ2-1	TRBD2	TGTGCCACCAGCAGAGATGCTAGCGGGGGGGCCGATCGTAATGAGCAGTTCTTC	CATSRDASGGADRNEQFF
TRBV6-5	.	TRBJ2-1	TRBD2	TGTGCCAGCAGGGGAATAGCGGGAGGGAACAATGAGCAGTTCTTC	CASRGIAGGNNEQFF
TRBV3-1	.	TRBJ2-2	.	TGTGCCAGCAGGGCCCGTAGCGGAACGAACACCGGGGAGCTGTTTTTT	CASRARSGTNTGELFF
TRBV25-1	.	TRBJ2-1	.	TGTGCCAGCAGTGAAGGGAGCGGAAGATCCTACAATGAGCAGTTCTTC	CASSEGSGRSYNEQFF
TRBV7-2	.	TRBJ2-5	TRBD2	TGTGCCAGCAGCCGACTAGCGGGATCCGCGGAGACCCAGTACTTC	CASSRLAGSAETQYF
TRBV27	.	TRBJ1-4	.	TGTGCCAGCAGTCCCCGCGGGCAGGGCCGAAATGAAAAACTGTTTTTT	CASSPRGQGRNEKLFF
TRBV5-1	few	TRBJ1-1	.	TGCGCCAGCAGCCCTGGATACAGGGTTCAGGGCACTGAAGCTTTCTTT	CASSPGYRVQGTEAFF
TRBV6-1	.	TRBJ2-1	TRBD2	TGTGCCAGCCATAGCGGGCCCTACAATGAGCAGTTCTTC	CASHSGPYNEQFF
TRBV9	.	TRBJ2-1	TRBD2	TGTGCCAGCAGCGCCGGGACTAGCGGTTACAATGAGCAGTTCTTC	CASSAGTSGYNEQFF
TRBV20-1	.	TRBJ1-5	.	TGCAGTGCTCCAACCGGCTATAGCAATCAGCCCCAGCATTTT	CSAPTGYSNQPQHF
TRBV7-2	.	TRBJ2-5	.	TGTGCCAGCAGCTTAGTGGGGTACCAAGAGACCCAGTACTTC	CASSLVGYQETQYF
TRBV24-1	few	TRBJ2-3	.	TGTGCCACCAGTGATTTCGCAGCCTTAGGGTTGGATACGCAGTATTTT	CATSDFAALGLDTQYF
TRBV15	few	TRBJ2-1	.	TGTGCCACCAGCAATCGAGGGGTCGACTCGACCAATGAGCAGTTCTTC	CATSNRGVDSTNEQFF
TRBV7-3	few	TRBJ2-1	TRBD1	TGTGCCAGCAGCCCAGGGGGAACTGAGCAGTTCTTC	CASSPGGTEQFF
TRBV6-5	.	TRBJ1-1	TRBD1	TGTGCCAGCAGTCGGACAGGGGGCCCGAACACTGAAGCTTTCTTT	CASSRTGGPNTEAFF
TRBV30	few	TRBJ2-1	TRBD1	TGTGCCGGACAGGGGGTATACTACAATGAGCAGTTCTTC	CAGQGVYYNEQFF
TRBV20-1	few	TRBJ2-5	.	TGCAGTGCTAGTGTGGGGGTTCTCGAGACCCAGTACTTC	CSASVGVLETQYF
TRBV7-2	few	TRBJ2-5	TRBD2	TGTGCCAGCAGCCCCCTTTTGATCTGGGTAGCGGGAGACCCCAGCCAAGAGACCCAGTACTTC	CASSPLLIWVAGDPSQETQYF
TRBV20-1	few	TRBJ1-2	TRBD1	TGCAGTGCTAGACTGCGGGGGACAGGTGGTAACTATGGCTACACCTTC	CSARLRGTGGNYGYTF
TRBV4-1	few	TRBJ2-1	.	TGCGCCAGCAGCCAAGTCCGACTAGTTAGGTCCTACAATGAGCAGTTCTTC	CASSQVRLVRSYNEQFF
TRBV7-9	few	TRBJ2-7	TRBD1	TGTGCCAGCAGCCTCAGGACAGGGAGCGAGCAGTACTTC	CASSLRTGSEQYF
TRBV12-3/TRBV12-4	few	TRBJ1-1	TRBD1	TGTGCCATCTCCGGGGGGACAGGGGTCGAGGGGACTGAAGCTTTCTTT	CAISGGTGVEGTEAFF